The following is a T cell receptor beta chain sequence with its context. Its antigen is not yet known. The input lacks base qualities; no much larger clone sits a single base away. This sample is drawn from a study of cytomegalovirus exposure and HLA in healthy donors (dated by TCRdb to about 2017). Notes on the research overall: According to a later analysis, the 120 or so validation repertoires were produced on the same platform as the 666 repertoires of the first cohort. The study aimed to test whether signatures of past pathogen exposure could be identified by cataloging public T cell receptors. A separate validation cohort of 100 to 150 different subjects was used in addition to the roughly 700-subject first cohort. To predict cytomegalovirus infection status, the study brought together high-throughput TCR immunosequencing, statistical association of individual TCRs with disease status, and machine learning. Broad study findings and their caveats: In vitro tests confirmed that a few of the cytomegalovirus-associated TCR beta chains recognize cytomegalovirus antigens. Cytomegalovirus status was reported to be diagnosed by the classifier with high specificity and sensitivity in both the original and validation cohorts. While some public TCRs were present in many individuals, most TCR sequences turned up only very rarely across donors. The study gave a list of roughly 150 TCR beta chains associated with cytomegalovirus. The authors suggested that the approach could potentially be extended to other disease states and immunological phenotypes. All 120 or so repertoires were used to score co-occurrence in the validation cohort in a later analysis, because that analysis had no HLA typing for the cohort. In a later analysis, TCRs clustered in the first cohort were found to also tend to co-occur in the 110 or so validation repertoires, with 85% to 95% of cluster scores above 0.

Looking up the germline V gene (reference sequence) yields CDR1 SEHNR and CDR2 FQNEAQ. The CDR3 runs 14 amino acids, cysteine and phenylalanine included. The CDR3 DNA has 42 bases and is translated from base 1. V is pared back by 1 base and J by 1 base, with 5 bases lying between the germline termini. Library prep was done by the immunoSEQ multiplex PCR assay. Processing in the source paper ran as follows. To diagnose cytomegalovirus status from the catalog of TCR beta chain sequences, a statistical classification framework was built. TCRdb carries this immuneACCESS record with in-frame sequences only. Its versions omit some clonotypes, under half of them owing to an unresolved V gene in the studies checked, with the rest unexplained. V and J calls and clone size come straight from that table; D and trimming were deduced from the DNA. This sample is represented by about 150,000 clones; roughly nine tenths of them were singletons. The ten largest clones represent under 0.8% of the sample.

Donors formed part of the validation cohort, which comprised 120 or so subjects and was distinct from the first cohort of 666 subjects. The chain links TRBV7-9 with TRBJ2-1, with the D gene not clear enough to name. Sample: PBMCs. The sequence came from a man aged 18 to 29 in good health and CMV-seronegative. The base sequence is TGTGCCAGCAGCTTAGACAGTTCCTACAATGAGCAGTTCTTC. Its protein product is CASSLDSSYNEQFF.